The 22 T cell receptor beta chains listed next were all sequenced from one sample in a study of cytomegalovirus exposure and HLA in healthy donors. The PCR ran on 60 Vbeta and 13 Jbeta primers. The method was immunoSEQ multiplex PCR; TCRdb's version includes in-frame clones alone and lacks a portion of them. Of 150,000 to 170,000 clones in the sample, 60% to 80% are singletons; the top ten hold roughly 12%. Material for sequencing was PBMCs. The origin of the receptors is a man aged 30 to 45 in good health and CMV-seropositive.

CDR3 bases: TGTGCCAGCAGCAACCCGAGAACGATACAGGGGACGAGCTCTGGGGCCAACGTCCTGACTTTC. Encoded protein: CASSNPRTIQGTSSGANVLTF. The chain uses TRBV21-1 and TRBJ2-6; the table's D call of TRBD1 was not tested on the DNA. TRBV21-1 is labeled a pseudogene. The CDR3 consists of 21 residues.

The V and J genes are TRBV6-5 and TRBJ2-3, with TRBD2 identical over 12 bases. Trimming cost V 6 bases and J 0 bases; bases outside gene matches: 1. Germline V gives CDR1 MNHEY, CDR2 SVGAGI. There are 15 residues in the CDR3. The CDR3, as DNA: TGTGCCAGCAGACTAGCGGGAGGTAGCACAGATACGCAGTATTTT. Translating gives CASRLAGGSTDTQYF.

This clone occurred once. CDR3: CASSGGAPINEKLFF. CDR3 nucleotides: TGTGCCAGCAGCGGAGGGGCGCCCATTAATGAAAAACTGTTTTTT. The chain joins TRBV5-4 to TRBJ1-4; D possibly corresponds to TRBD1 (5 bases). CDR3 size: 15 residues. The germline CDR1 and CDR2 sequences are SGHNT and YYREEE (reference sequence). V was pared by 4 bases and J by 4 bases, with 14 bases between.

The V gene is TRBV9, the J gene TRBJ1-6; possibly TRBD1 for D (5 bases). The germline gives CDR1 SGDLS, CDR2 YYNGEE. This CDR3 spans 15 amino acids. Trimming cost V 0 bases and J 9 bases, with 13 bases left between them. The CDR3 reads CASSVEAGLASPLHF. DNA of the CDR3: TGTGCCAGCAGCGTAGAGGCGGGGCTGGCTTCACCCCTCCACTTT.

The chain recombines TRBV4-2 with TRBJ2-2; 7 bases are a match to TRBD1. Germline V lookup: CDR1 LGHNA, CDR2 YNFKEQ. Losses at the gene ends were 2 bases for V and 1 base for J; bases not matched to a gene: 19. This CDR3 is 21 amino acids long. The CDR3 region has the DNA TGTGCCAGCAGCCAACCCACCGGGACAGCCATAAATGTGCGGAACACCGGGGAGCTGTTTTTT. Translating it yields CASSQPTGTAINVRNTGELFF.

The chain couples TRBV28 to TRBJ2-5; TRBD2 matches at 16 bases. Germline values: CDR1 MDHEN, CDR2 SYDVKM. J gave up 0 bases and V 2 bases, and 12 bases lay outside the gene matches. CDR3 length: 21 residues. DNA for the CDR3: TGTGCCAGCAGTTTAGAGGGACTAGCGGGAGGGTGGTCTGGGTACCAAGAGACCCAGTACTTC. It is translated as CASSLEGLAGGWSGYQETQYF.

The V call is TRBV28, the J call TRBJ2-7; 8 bases agree with TRBD2. J lost 7 bases, V lost 5 bases, and 13 bases had no gene match. The CDR3 has 15 amino acids. The germline gives CDR1 MDHEN, CDR2 SYDVKM. Written as DNA, the CDR3 is TGTGCCAGCAGTACCAACAGCGGGGGCCCCGGGGAGCAGTACTTC. It translates to CASSTNSGGPGEQYF.

The V gene is TRBV7-9, the J gene TRBJ2-3, with D possibly TRBD2 on 5 matching bases. V was clipped by 1 base and J by 2 bases, with 16 bases between them. The germline V gene encodes CDR1 SEHNR and CDR2 FQNEAQ (reference sequence). The CDR3 consists of 17 residues. This chain's CDR3 is CASSLEVGGPATDTQYF. Written as DNA, the CDR3 is TGTGCCAGCAGCTTAGAGGTGGGCGGGCCCGCCACAGATACGCAGTATTTT.

The V gene is TRBV10-3, the J gene TRBJ2-1, with D possibly TRBD1 on 6 matching bases. Germline V gene data show CDR1 as ENHRY and CDR2 as SYGVKD. This CDR3 has 16 residues. V dropped 2 bases and J dropped 0 bases, with 11 bases sitting between them. The CDR3 loop is CAISENQGGSYNEQFF. In DNA form, the CDR3 reads TGTGCCATCAGTGAGAACCAAGGGGGCTCCTACAATGAGCAGTTCTTC.

The chain uses TRBV7-9 and TRBJ2-3; 11 bases are shared with TRBD1. After removal of 5 bases from V and 6 bases from J, the junction contained 7 bases not matched to a gene. Germline V lookup: CDR1 SEHNR, CDR2 FQNEAQ (reference sequence). The CDR3 is made up of 15 amino acids. CDR3 protein: CASSPGQGGRDTQYF. CDR3 DNA: TGTGCCAGCAGCCCGGGACAGGGGGGACGGGATACGCAGTATTTT.

The chain has TRBV7-9 and TRBJ2-7, with 10 bases aligning to TRBD2. V lost 5 bases and J lost 4; bases outside the gene matches: 8. This CDR3 has 15 residues. The germline gives CDR1 SEHNR, CDR2 FQNEAQ (reference sequence). CDR3 protein: CASSPAAGGPYEQYF. The CDR3 bases are TGTGCCAGCAGCCCCGCAGCGGGAGGGCCTTACGAGCAGTACTTC.

This clone came up once. The V call is TRBV27, the J call TRBJ1-6; no firm D call. V lost 3 bases and J lost 6, with 12 bases in between. The CDR3 has 15 amino acids. Per the germline V gene, CDR1 is MNHEY and CDR2 is SMNVEV (reference sequence). CDR3 loop: CASSFSLRSNSPLHF. The CDR3 nucleotides read TGTGCCAGCAGTTTCTCCCTGCGGAGTAATTCACCCCTCCACTTT.

This clone was recorded a few times. This chain uses TRBV5-1 with TRBJ2-7, with 9 bases aligning to TRBD1. Trimming cost V 3 bases and J 2 bases; bases outside gene matches: 6. Germline V gene data show CDR1 as SGHRS and CDR2 as YFSETQ. This CDR3 comprises 15 residues. DNA for the CDR3: TGCGCCAGCAGCTCCGGGACAGGGAGGACCTACGAGCAGTACTTC. As protein: CASSSGTGRTYEQYF. Based on the CDR3 plus reference TRBV5-1 and TRBJ2-7, the full variable domain is KAGVTQTPRYLIKTRGQQVTLSCSPISGHRSVSWYQQTPGQGLQFLFEYFSETQRNKGNFPGRFSGRQFSNSRSEMNVSTLELGDSALYLCASSSGTGRTYEQYFGPGTRLTVT.

The V call is TRBV6-6, the J call TRBJ1-4; D gene ambiguous. CDR3 length: 12 residues. The germline gives CDR1 MNHNY, CDR2 SVGAGI (reference sequence). Trimming took off 0 bases at V and 8 bases at J, with 4 bases between the two ends. In DNA form, the CDR3 reads TGTGCCAGCAGTTACTCGCTAGAAAAACTGTTTTTT. Translated, it gives CASSYSLEKLFF.

The chain links TRBV6-5 to TRBJ1-1; 9 nucleotides match TRBD1. CDR3 length: 16 amino acids. Germline lookup yields CDR1 MNHEY and CDR2 SVGAGI. Trimming at V came to 4 bases and at J to 1 base, leaving 7 bases not matched to a gene. The CDR3 nucleotides are TGTGCCAGCAGTTCCATCTTGGACAGGGGGAACACTGAAGCTTTCTTT. Translation: CASSSILDRGNTEAFF.

The V call is TRBV28, the J call TRBJ1-2; no clear D. The V gene lost 6 bases and the J gene lost 7 bases, with 18 bases spanning the gap. Germline lookup yields CDR1 MDHEN and CDR2 SYDVKM. This CDR3 comprises 14 residues. CDR3 sequence: CASRMPGIHGGYTF. For the CDR3, the DNA is TGTGCCAGCAGAATGCCGGGAATTCATGGTGGCTACACCTTC.

This clone has just one count. The gene calls are TRBV5-4 and TRBJ2-1, with 7 bases aligning to TRBD2. Germline assignment: CDR1 SGHNT and CDR2 YYREEE (reference sequence). The CDR3 extends over 15 amino acids. The junction had 9 bases not matched to a gene; V was cut back by 4 bases and J by 5 bases. The CDR3: CASSPTGGRDNEQFF. The CDR3 DNA reads TGTGCCAGCAGCCCGACTGGGGGGAGGGACAATGAGCAGTTCTTC. Looking up the rest from reference TRBV5-4 and TRBJ2-1 gives the full variable domain: ETGVTQSPTHLIKTRGQQVTLRCSSQSGHNTVSWYQQALGQGPQFIFQYYREEENGRGNFPPRFSGLQFPNYSSELNVNALELDDSALYLCASSPTGGRDNEQFFGPGTRLTVL.

The chain uses TRBV18 and TRBJ2-1; TRBD2 aligns across 8 bases. Germline V CDR1 and CDR2: KGHSH, LQKENI. There are 16 residues in the CDR3. The J segment lost 4 bases and the V segment lost 1 base, leaving 6 bases of the junction unmatched. Here the CDR3 reads CASSPRELAAYNEQFF. The CDR3 DNA is TGTGCCAGCTCACCACGTGAACTAGCGGCTTACAATGAGCAGTTCTTC.

Worth noting for this clone: The junction departs from germline at one end; a sequencing error may be responsible. This chain connects TRBV6-1 to TRBJ1-5, with D possibly being TRBD1 (6 bases). Germline V gives CDR1 MNHNS, CDR2 SASEGT. The CDR3 runs 15 residues. CDR3 bases: TGTGCCAGCAGGGGCCGGACAGCGCTAAATCAGCCCCCGCATTTT. Its protein is CASRGRTALNQPPHF.

V is TRBV30 and J is TRBJ2-7, with 7 bases fitting TRBD2. The trim removed 5 bases at V and 5 bases at J, leaving 6 bases unmatched. The CDR3 totals 12 residues. Germline V gene lookup returns CDR1 GTSNPN and CDR2 SVGIG (reference sequence). CDR3 sequence (DNA): TGTGCCTGGGCGGGACTAAGCCACGAGCAGTACTTC. It encodes CAWAGLSHEQYF.

The rearrangement links TRBV14 to TRBJ2-5; 8 positions agree with TRBD2. The CDR3 totals 17 residues. Germline V lookup: CDR1 SGHDN, CDR2 FVKESK. Germline trimming cut 3 bases from V and 0 bases from J; bases unmatched to any gene: 9. The DNA for the CDR3 is TGTGCCAGCAGCCACGCTACTAGCGGATACTACCAAGAGACCCAGTACTTC. This translates into CASSHATSGYYQETQYF.

This sequence joins TRBV5-6 and TRBJ1-1; D unclear. V was clipped by 7 bases and J by 0 bases, with 10 bases between them. Germline V gene sequence: CDR1 SGHDT, CDR2 YYEEEE. The CDR3 has 13 residues. DNA for the CDR3: TGTGCCAGCCACGGGGTTATGAACACTGAAGCTTTCTTT. This codes for CASHGVMNTEAFF. Full variable domain (outside the CDR3, taken from reference TRBV5-6 and TRBJ1-1): DAGVTQSPTHLIKTRGQQVTLRCSPKSGHDTVSWYQQALGQGPQFIFQYYEEEERQRGNFPDRFSGHQFPNYSSELNVNALLLGDSALYLCASHGVMNTEAFFGQGTRLTVV.